This T cell receptor beta chain was captured in a study of cytomegalovirus exposure and HLA in healthy donors. A multiplex PCR was run with 60 Vbeta primers and 13 Jbeta primers. Libraries were prepared by immunoSEQ multiplex PCR; TCRdb keeps only in-frame clonotypes and omits some of them. The sample has about 200,000 clones; approximately 70% are singletons. Donors in the study were healthy people who gave bone marrow. On this clone: The antigen remains unidentified.

The study, taken as a whole, reports: CMV serostatus was the sole immune exposure data available. The later analysis indicated that the majority of CMV-associated TCR beta chains appeared HLA-restricted.

The CDR3 has 16 residues. V lost 4 bases to trimming and J lost 3 bases, with 18 bases between them. Germline CDR1 reads PRHDT; CDR2 reads FYEKMQ (reference sequence). The genes are TRBV13 and TRBJ1-1, with unresolved D. The source material was PBMCs. This receptor was taken from a middle-aged man in good health and CMV-seropositive. The CDR3 loop reads CASSSTGNGWDTEAFF. CDR3 nucleotide sequence: TGTGCCAGCAGCTCTACGGGTAATGGGTGGGACACTGAAGCTTTCTTT.